This entry concerns a single T cell receptor (beta chain). The target antigen is unknown. A junction boundary mismatches the germline segment, possibly from a read error. This record belongs to a study of T cell repertoires and HLA-DP antigens. About the research overall: Donor ages ranged from 18-to-29 to 60-to-69; two men, one woman. Broader study findings: Against one allele, clones undetected before culture averaged approximately 35%; against the other, around 50%.

Germline values: CDR1 SSHAT, CDR2 FNYEAQ (reference sequence). The CDR3 sequence is 17 residues long. Clones were sequenced by immunoSEQ multiplex PCR, and TCRdb holds only the in-frame ones, with some missing. The repertoire holds around 110,000 clones, with about 92% as singletons. The sample consisted of CD4+ T cells from PBMCs. This receptor was obtained from a woman between 18 and 30 years old in good health and CMV-seronegative. J is TRBJ2-2 and V is TRBV7-7, with D perhaps TRBD1 (7 bases). The DNA of the CDR3 is TGTGCTAGCAGCTTAGCGGACGGGACAGCGAACACCGGGGAGCTGTTTTTT. Its protein is CASSLADGTANTGELFF.